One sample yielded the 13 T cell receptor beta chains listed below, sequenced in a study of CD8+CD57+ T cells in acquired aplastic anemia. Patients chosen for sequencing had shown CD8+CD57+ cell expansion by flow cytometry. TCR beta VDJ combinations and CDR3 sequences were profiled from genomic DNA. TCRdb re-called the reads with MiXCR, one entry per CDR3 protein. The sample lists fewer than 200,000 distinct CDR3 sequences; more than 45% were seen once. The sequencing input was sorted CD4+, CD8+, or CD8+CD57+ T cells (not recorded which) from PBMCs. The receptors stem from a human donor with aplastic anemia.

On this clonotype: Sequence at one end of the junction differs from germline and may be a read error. This CDR3 is CASSSGRGKNTEAFF. The CDR3 DNA is TGTGCTAGCAGCTCCGGAAGGGGGAAGAACACTGAAGCTTTCTTT. V usage is TRBV7-8 and J usage is TRBJ1-1; D perhaps matches TRBD1 (6 bases). CDR3 length: 15 amino acids. CDR1 and CDR2 from the germline V gene are SGHVS and FQNEAQ.

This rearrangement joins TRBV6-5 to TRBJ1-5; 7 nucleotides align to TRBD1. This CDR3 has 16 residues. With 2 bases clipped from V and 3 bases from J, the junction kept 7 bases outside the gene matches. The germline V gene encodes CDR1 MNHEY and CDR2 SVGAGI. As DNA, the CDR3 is TGTGCCAGCAGTTACCGAGCGACAGGGACCAATCAGCCCCAGCATTTT. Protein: CASSYRATGTNQPQHF.

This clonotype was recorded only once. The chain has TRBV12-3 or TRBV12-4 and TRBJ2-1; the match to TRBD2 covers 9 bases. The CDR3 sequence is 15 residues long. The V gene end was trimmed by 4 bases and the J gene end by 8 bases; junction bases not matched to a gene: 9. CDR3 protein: CASSSRGLASDEQFF. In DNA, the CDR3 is TGTGCCAGCAGTTCTAGGGGACTAGCTTCCGATGAGCAGTTCTTC.

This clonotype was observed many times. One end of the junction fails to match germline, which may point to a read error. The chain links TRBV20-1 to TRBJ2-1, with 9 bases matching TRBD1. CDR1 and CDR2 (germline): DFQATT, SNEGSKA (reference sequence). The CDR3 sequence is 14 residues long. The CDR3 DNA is TGCAGTGCTAGAGAAACCGGGACAGGGAATGGGCAGTTCTTC. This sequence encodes CSARETGTGNGQFF.

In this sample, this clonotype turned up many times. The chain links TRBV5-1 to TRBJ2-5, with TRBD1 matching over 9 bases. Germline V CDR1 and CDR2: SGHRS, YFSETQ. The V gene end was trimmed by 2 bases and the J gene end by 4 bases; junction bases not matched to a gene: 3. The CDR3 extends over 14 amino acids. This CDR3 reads CASSLTDRGETQYF. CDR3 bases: TGCGCCAGCAGCTTAACGGACAGGGGAGAGACCCAGTACTTC.

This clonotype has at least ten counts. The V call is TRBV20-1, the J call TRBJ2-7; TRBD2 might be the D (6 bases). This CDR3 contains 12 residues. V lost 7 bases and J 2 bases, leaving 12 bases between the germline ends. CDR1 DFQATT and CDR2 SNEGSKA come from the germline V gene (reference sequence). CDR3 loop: CSGLEGAYEQYF. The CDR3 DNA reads TGCAGTGGATTGGAGGGTGCCTACGAGCAGTACTTC.

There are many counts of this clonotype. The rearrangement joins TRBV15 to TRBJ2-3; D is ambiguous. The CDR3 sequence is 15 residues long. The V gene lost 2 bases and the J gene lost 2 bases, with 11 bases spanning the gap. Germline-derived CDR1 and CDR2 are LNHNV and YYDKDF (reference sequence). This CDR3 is CATSRRSTYTDTQYF. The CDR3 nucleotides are TGTGCCACCAGCAGAAGATCAACGTACACAGATACGCAGTATTTT. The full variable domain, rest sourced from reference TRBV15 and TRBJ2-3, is DAMVIQNPRYQVTQFGKPVTLSCSQTLNHNVMYWYQQKSSQAPKLLFHYYDKDFNNEADTPDNFQSRRPNTSFCFLDIRSPGLGDTAMYLCATSRRSTYTDTQYFGPGTRLTVL.

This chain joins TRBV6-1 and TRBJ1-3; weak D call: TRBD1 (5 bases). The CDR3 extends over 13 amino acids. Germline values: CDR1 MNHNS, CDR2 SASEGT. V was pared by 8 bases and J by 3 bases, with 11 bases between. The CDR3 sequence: CASGGGIGNTIYF. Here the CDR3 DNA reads TGTGCCAGCGGGGGAGGCATTGGAAACACCATATATTTT.

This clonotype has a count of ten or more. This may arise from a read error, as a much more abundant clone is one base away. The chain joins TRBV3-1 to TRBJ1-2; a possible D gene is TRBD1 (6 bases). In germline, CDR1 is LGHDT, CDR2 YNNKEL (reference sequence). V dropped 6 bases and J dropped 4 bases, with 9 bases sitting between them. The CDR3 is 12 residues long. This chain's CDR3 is CASSVGGYGYTF. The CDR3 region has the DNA TGTGCCAGCAGTGTAGGGGGCTATGGCTACACCTTC.

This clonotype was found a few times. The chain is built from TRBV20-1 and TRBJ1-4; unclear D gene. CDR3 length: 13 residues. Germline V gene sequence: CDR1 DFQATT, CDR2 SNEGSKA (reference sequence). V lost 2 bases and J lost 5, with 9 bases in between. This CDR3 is CSARQLPNEKLFF. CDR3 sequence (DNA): TGCAGTGCTAGACAGCTACCGAATGAAAAACTGTTTTTT.

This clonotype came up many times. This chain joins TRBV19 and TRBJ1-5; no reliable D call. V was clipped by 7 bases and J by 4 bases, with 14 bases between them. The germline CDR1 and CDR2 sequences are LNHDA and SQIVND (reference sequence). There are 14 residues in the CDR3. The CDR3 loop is CASTTRFPNQPQHF. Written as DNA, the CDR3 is TGTGCCAGTACAACTCGGTTCCCAAATCAGCCCCAGCATTTT.

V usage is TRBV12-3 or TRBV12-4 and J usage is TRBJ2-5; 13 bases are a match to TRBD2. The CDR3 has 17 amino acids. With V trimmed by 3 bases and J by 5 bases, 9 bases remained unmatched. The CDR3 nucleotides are TGTGCCAGCAGTTTCCGACTAGCGGGGGGACCACGTGAGACCCAGTACTTC. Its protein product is CASSFRLAGGPRETQYF.

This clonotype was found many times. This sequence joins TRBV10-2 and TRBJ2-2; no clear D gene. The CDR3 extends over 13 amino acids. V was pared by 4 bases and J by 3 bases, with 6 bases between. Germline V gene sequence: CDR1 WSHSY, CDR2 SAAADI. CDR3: CASSGPHTGELFF. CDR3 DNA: TGCGCCAGCAGTGGACCCCACACCGGGGAGCTGTTTTTT.